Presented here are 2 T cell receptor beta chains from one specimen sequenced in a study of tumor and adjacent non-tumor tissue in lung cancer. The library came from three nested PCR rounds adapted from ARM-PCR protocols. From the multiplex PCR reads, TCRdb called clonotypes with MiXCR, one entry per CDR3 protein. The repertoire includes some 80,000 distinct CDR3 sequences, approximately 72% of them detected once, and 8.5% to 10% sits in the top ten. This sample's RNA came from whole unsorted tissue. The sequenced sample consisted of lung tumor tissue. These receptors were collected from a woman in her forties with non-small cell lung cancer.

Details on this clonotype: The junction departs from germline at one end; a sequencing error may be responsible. The CDR3 DNA reads TGCGCGAGCAGCCAAGACTGGAGGACAGGGCGGCACGAGCAGTACTTC. Amino acid sequence: CASSQDWRTGRHEQYF. The genes are TRBV4-1 and TRBJ2-7; 8 bases are shared with TRBD1. Germline V CDR1 and CDR2: MGHRA, YSYEKL. This CDR3 is built from 16 residues.

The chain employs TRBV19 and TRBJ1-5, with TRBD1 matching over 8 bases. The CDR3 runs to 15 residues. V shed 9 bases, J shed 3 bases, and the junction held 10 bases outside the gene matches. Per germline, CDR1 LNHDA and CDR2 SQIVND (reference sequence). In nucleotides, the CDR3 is TGTGCCAGCGGACAGGGCGTTTCGTCCAATCAGCCCCAGCATTTT. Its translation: CASGQGVSSNQPQHF.